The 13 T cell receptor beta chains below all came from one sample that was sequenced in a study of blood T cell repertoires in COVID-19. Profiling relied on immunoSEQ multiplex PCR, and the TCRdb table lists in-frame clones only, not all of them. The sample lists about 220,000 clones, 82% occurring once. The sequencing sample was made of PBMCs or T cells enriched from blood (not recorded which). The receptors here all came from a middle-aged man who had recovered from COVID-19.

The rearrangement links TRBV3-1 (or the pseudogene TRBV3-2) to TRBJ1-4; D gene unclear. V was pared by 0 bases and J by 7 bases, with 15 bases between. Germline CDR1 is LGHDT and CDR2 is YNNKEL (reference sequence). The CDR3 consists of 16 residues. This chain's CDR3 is CASSQDPFRSREKLFF. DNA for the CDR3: TGTGCCAGCAGCCAAGACCCCTTCCGGAGTCGTGAAAAACTGTTTTTT.

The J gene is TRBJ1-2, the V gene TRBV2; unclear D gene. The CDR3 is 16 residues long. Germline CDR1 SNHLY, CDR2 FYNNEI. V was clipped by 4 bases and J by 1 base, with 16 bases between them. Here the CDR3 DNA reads TGTGCCAGCAGTGCCGATGCCGCCCGACTTAACTATGGCTACACCTTC. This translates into CASSADAARLNYGYTF.

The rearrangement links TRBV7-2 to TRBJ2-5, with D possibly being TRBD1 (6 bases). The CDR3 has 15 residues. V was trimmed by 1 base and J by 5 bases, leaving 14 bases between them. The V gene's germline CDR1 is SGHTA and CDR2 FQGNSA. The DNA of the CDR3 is TGTGCCAGCAGCTTAGTCAGGGGTACGGTCGAGACCCAGTACTTC. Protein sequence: CASSLVRGTVETQYF.

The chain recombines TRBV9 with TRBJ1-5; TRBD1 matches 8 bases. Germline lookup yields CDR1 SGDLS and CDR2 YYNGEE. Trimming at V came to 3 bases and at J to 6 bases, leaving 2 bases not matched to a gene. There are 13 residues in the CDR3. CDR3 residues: CASSAGGFQPQHF. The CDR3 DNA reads TGTGCCAGCAGCGCAGGGGGCTTTCAGCCCCAGCATTTT.

This CDR3 is CASSQLNSGNTIYF. DNA of the CDR3: TGTGCCAGCAGCCAACTCAACTCTGGAAACACCATATATTTT. The rearrangement links TRBV7-9 to TRBJ1-3; no firm D call. CDR3 length equals 14 residues. Germline V CDR1 and CDR2: SEHNR, FQNEAQ (reference sequence). Deletions cut 5 bases from V and 0 bases from J, with 8 bases between.

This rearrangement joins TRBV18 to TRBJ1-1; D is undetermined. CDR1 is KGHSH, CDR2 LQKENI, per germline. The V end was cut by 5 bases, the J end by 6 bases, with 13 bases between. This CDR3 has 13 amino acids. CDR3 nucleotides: TGTGCCAGCTCAAATTCCCGGGGTTCTGAAGCTTTCTTT. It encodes CASSNSRGSEAFF.

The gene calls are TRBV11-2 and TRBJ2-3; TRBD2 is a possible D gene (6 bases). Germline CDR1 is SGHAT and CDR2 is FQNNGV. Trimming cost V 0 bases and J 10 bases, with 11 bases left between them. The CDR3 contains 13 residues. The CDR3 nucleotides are TGTGCCAGCAGCTTAGAGATAGGGACTCCGCAGTATTTT. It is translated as CASSLEIGTPQYF. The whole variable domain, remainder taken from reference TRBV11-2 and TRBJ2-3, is EAGVAQSPRYKIIEKRQSVAFWCNPISGHATLYWYQQILGQGPKLLIQFQNNGVVDDSQLPKDRFSAERLKGVDSTLKIQPAKLEDSAVYLCASSLEIGTPQYFGPGTRLTVL.

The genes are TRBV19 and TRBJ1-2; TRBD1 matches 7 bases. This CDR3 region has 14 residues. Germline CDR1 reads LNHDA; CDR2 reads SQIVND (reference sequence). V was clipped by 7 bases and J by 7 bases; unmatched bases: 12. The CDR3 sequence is CASTRGEGARGYTF. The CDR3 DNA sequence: TGTGCCAGTACCAGAGGTGAGGGGGCGCGTGGCTACACCTTC.

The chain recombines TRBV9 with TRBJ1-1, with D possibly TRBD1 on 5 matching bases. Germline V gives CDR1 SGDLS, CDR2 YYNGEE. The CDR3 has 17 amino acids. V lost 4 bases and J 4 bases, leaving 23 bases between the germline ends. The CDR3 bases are TGTGCCAGCAGCTCCAATCATGGGGGGGGGTTCCCCACTGAAGCTTTCTTT. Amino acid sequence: CASSSNHGGGFPTEAFF.

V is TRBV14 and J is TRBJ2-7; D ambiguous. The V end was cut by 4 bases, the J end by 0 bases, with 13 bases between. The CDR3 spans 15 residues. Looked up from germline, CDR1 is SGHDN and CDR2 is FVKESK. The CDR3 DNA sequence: TGTGCCAGCAGCCGCCCGGGTTCCTACTCCTACGAGCAGTACTTC. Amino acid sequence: CASSRPGSYSYEQYF.

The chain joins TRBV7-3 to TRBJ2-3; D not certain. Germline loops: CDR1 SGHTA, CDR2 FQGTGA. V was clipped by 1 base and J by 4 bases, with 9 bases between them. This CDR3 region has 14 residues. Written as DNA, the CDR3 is TGTGCCAGCAGCTTAAATCGGGTGCCAGATACGCAGTATTTT. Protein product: CASSLNRVPDTQYF.

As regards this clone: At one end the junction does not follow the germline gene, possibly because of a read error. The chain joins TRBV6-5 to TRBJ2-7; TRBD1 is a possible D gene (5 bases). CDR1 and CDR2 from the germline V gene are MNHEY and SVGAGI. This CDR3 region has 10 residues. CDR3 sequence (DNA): TGTGCCACCACGACAGTAAGTTCACACTTC. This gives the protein CATTTVSSHF.

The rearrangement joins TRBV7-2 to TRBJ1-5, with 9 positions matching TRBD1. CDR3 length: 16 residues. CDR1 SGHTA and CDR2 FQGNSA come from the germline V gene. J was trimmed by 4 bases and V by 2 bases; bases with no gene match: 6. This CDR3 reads CASSLLGTGLNQPQHF. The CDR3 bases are TGTGCCAGCAGCTTATTGGGGACAGGGCTGAATCAGCCCCAGCATTTT.